This is a list of T cell receptor beta chains from one sample in a study of T cells in Graves' hyperthyroidism and ophthalmopathy. MiXCR was run by TCRdb on the multiplex PCR reads, yielding one entry per CDR3 protein. The repertoire has approximately 150,000 distinct CDR3 sequences, roughly 10% of them found once; the top ten carry 22%. Sample: blood. These TCRs come from a woman younger than 30 with Graves' hyperthyroidism that later progressed to Graves' ophthalmopathy. Each CDR3 is given with its conserved first and last residue. D genes are given only for firm matches. Rows may omit the clone size; those that give it use once, few, many or a size class.

J gene	D gene	V gene	clone size	CDR3 DNA	CDR3 protein
TRBJ1-1	NA	TRBV15	many	TGTGCCACCCGAGGGGGGGGCACTGAAGCTTTCTTT	CATRGGGTEAFF
TRBJ2-3	NA	TRBV20-1	many	TGCAGTGCTCGGGTCATAGATACGCAGTATTTT	CSARVIDTQYF
TRBJ2-3	TRBD2	TRBV7-2	few	TGTGCCAGCAGCCCCTCGCAGCGGGGGGTCAGAGATACGCAGTATTTT	CASSPSQRGVRDTQYF
TRBJ1-2	NA	TRBV6-2/TRBV6-3	many	TGTGCCATTTCTATTGCGGGACAATTTAACTATGGCTACACCTTC	CAISIAGQFNYGYTF
TRBJ2-7	TRBD1	TRBV18	few	TGTGCCAGCTCACCAGTCCAGGGGGCCTACGAGCAGTACTTC	CASSPVQGAYEQYF
TRBJ1-1	NA	TRBV7-2	many	TGTGCCAGCAGCACCCGGACAAAGGCGGCGACTGAAGCTTTCTTT	CASSTRTKAATEAFF
TRBJ2-6	TRBD1	TRBV27	NA	TGTGCCAGCAGCATCGGACAGGAGGTTCCCAGCTCTGGGGCCAACGCCCTGACTTTC	CASSIGQEVPSSGANALTF
TRBJ1-5	NA	TRBV18	many	TGTGCCAGCAAGTCGAACAGGACTAGCAATCAGCCCCAGCATTTT	CASKSNRTSNQPQHF
TRBJ2-1	TRBD2	TRBV2	many	TGTGCCAGCAGTGAAACCGCGTGGACTAGCGGGAGGGCGAACGGTGAGCAGTTCTTC	CASSETAWTSGRANGEQFF
TRBJ2-2	TRBD1	TRBV2	many	TGTGCCAGCAGGACAGGGTTCGGGGAGCTGTTTTTT	CASRTGFGELFF
TRBJ1-3	NA	TRBV15	many	TGTGCCACCAGCAGAGATCCCGGGGGGTACAACACCATATATTTT	CATSRDPGGYNTIYF
TRBJ2-1	NA	TRBV20-1	NA	TGCAGTGCTCAGAGCGCAAAAAGCTACAATGAGCAGTTCTTC	CSAQSAKSYNEQFF
TRBJ2-1	NA	TRBV20-1	many	TGCAGTGGAGTACTAGGGGGATACAATGAGCAGTTCTTC	CSGVLGGYNEQFF
TRBJ1-3	NA	TRBV9	once	TGTGCCAGCAGCGTAGTGGGCACGGTCTCTGGAAACACCATATATTTT	CASSVVGTVSGNTIYF
TRBJ1-5	NA	TRBV4-1	NA	TGCGCCAGCAGCCAAGGCATTCGGCAAGGGGCTTTTAGCAATCAGCCCCAGCATTTT	CASSQGIRQGAFSNQPQHF
TRBJ1-6	NA	TRBV9	NA	TGTGCCAGCAGCGTTGCAGTAGATTCACCCCTCCACTTT	CASSVAVDSPLHF
TRBJ2-7	NA	TRBV5-6	many	TGTGCCAGCAGCCCCAGTATTCCCTACGAGCAGTACTTC	CASSPSIPYEQYF
TRBJ2-5	NA	TRBV9	few	TGTGCCAGCAGCGTAGGTACGGGGCCGACCCAGTACTTC	CASSVGTGPTQYF
TRBJ2-3	NA	TRBV27	NA	TGTGCCAGCAGTCTACAACGGGCGAGCACAGATACGCAGTATTTT	CASSLQRASTDTQYF
TRBJ2-7	NA	TRBV14	many	TGTGCCAGCAGCCGCGGATACATGAATTCCTACGAGCAGTACTTC	CASSRGYMNSYEQYF
TRBJ1-3	NA	TRBV7-9	many	TGTGCCAGCAGCTCCTCAAACACCATATATTTT	CASSSSNTIYF
TRBJ2-7	NA	TRBV7-2	many	TGTGCCAGCAGCTCACTCAGGGTCTACGAGCAGTACTTC	CASSSLRVYEQYF
TRBJ1-4	TRBD1	TRBV9	many	TGTGCCAGCAGCACCGGACAGGCGATTAATGAAAAACTGTTTTTT	CASSTGQAINEKLFF
TRBJ1-1	NA	TRBV6-1	many	TGTGCCAGCAGCAACGAGGGTTTTAAAGCTTTCTTT	CASSNEGFKAFF
TRBJ2-1	NA	TRBV5-4	few	TGTGCCAGCAGCTTGGTCGGGTACAATGAGCAGTTCTTC	CASSLVGYNEQFF
TRBJ2-5	TRBD2	TRBV27	NA	TGTGCCAGCAGTTCTAGCGGGAGGGCCGTGGAGACCCAGTACTTC	CASSSSGRAVETQYF
TRBJ1-4	TRBD1	TRBV27	many	TGTGCCAGCAGTTTATGGGGGACAGGGACTAATGAAAAACTGTTTTTT	CASSLWGTGTNEKLFF
TRBJ1-5	TRBD1	TRBV19	many	TGTGCCAGTAGTATAAACAGGGGGCAGGGTCAGCCCCAGCATTTT	CASSINRGQGQPQHF
TRBJ1-2	TRBD1	TRBV4-1	NA	TGCGCCAGCAGCCAAGAACCCCCGGACAGGGTTGTGTTTGGCTACACCTTC	CASSQEPPDRVVFGYTF
TRBJ1-2	NA	TRBV20-1	many	TGCAGTGCTCCAAACCCAGGGGCGGCCAACTATGGCTACACCTTC	CSAPNPGAANYGYTF
TRBJ2-7	NA	TRBV6-1	NA	TGTGCCACCGGGACTTCTCTGAACTACGAGCAGTACTTC	CATGTSLNYEQYF
TRBJ2-1	TRBD2	TRBV4-2	NA	TGTGCCAGCAGCCGGGCAGGGACTAGCGCCGACAATGAGCAGTTCTTC	CASSRAGTSADNEQFF
TRBJ1-6	NA	TRBV19	many	TGTGCCAGTTCGTCCGGAGGGACTCCGAGTTCACCCCTCCACTTT	CASSSGGTPSSPLHF
TRBJ2-1	TRBD2	TRBV7-9	many	TGTGCCAGCAGCTCGGGACTAGCTATGAATGAGCAGTTCTTC	CASSSGLAMNEQFF
TRBJ1-2	NA	TRBV4-1	many	TGCGCCAGCAGTCAGCCGGGGGGGAAGGATGGCTACACCTTC	CASSQPGGKDGYTF
TRBJ1-2	NA	TRBV6-1	many	TGTGCCAGCAGTCCCGGGCTGAATGGCTACACCTTC	CASSPGLNGYTF